A single sample is the source of the 10 T cell receptor beta chains below, sequenced in a study of blood T cell repertoires in COVID-19. TCRdb's copy holds only in-frame clones and misses some; the assay was immunoSEQ multiplex PCR. The data contain about 670,000 clones, about 87% of them seen just once; the ten biggest clones take up roughly 0.25%. The specimen sequenced was peripheral blood. Receptors originate from a woman aged 18-30 years with acute or convalescent COVID-19.

V and J are TRBV7-8 and TRBJ2-3; 10 bases line up with TRBD2. V dropped 3 bases and J dropped 0; count of bases not matched to a gene: 15. Looked up from germline, CDR1 is SGHVS and CDR2 is FQNEAQ. This CDR3 is 20 amino acids long. The CDR3 loop reads CASSFPTFSGGPYSTDTQYF. In DNA, the CDR3 is TGTGCCAGCAGCTTCCCTACCTTTAGCGGGGGGCCCTATAGCACAGATACGCAGTATTTT. The complete variable domain, with remaining parts taken from reference TRBV7-8 and TRBJ2-3, reads GAGVSQSPRYKVAKRGQDVALRCDPISGHVSLFWYQQALGQGPEFLTYFQNEAQLDKSGLPSDRFFAERPEGSVSTLKIQRTQQEDSAVYLCASSFPTFSGGPYSTDTQYFGPGTRLTVL.

The sample holds one count of this clone. The V call is TRBV6-7, the J call TRBJ1-1; D possibly corresponds to TRBD1 (6 bases). TRBV6-7 is assigned to the ORF class and has an uncertain function. This CDR3 has 10 residues. The CDR3 coding sequence is TGTGCGCCAGGGGACACTGAAGCTTTCTTT. It codes for CAPGDTEAFF.

The chain combines TRBV6-5 with TRBJ2-7, with 8 bases identical to TRBD2. The V segment lost 6 bases and the J segment 3 bases; nucleotides outside the gene matches: 10. CDR3 length equals 15 residues. Germline assignment: CDR1 MNHEY and CDR2 SVGAGI. CDR3 protein: CASSGGGRKNYEQYF. CDR3 in DNA: TGTGCCAGCAGCGGGGGGGGCAGGAAGAACTACGAGCAGTACTTC.

The chain has TRBV7-2 and TRBJ2-3; 7 positions agree with TRBD1. The junction had 11 bases not matched to a gene; V was cut back by 5 bases and J by 3 bases. The CDR3 loop spans 16 amino acids. Germline CDR1 and CDR2: SGHTA and FQGNSA. The CDR3 DNA reads TGTGCCAGCAGCCCCCAGAGACAGGGAAATACAGATACGCAGTATTTT. It specifies CASSPQRQGNTDTQYF.

This chain links TRBV7-6 with TRBJ1-4, with TRBD1 as a possible D gene (6 bases). CDR1 is SGHVS, CDR2 FNYEAQ, per germline. The length of the CDR3 is 14 residues. The ends were cut back, 5 bases at V and 8 bases at J, with 15 bases in the middle. CDR3 coding DNA: TGTGCCAGCAGCCTGGGGGCTTCTGGAGAAAAACTGTTTTTT. This codes for CASSLGASGEKLFF.

The rearrangement joins TRBV30 to TRBJ1-2; D might be TRBD1 (6 bases). Per the germline V gene, CDR1 is GTSNPN and CDR2 is SVGIG (reference sequence). The CDR3 sequence is 12 residues long. The ends were cut back, 7 bases at V and 3 bases at J, with 12 bases in the middle. CDR3 DNA sequence: TGTGCCTCCTCAGGGGATTACTATGGCTACACCTTC. Its protein product is CASSGDYYGYTF.

This chain links TRBV6-1 with TRBJ2-4; D gene unclear. This CDR3 has 18 residues. The ends were cut back, 0 bases at V and 0 bases at J, with 15 bases in the middle. Germline CDR1 and CDR2: MNHNS and SASEGT. The CDR3 is CASSEAPRFYLAKNIQYF. CDR3 sequence (DNA): TGTGCCAGCAGTGAAGCCCCGCGGTTCTACCTAGCCAAAAACATTCAGTACTTC.

The chain couples TRBV29-1 to TRBJ1-4; tentatively, D is TRBD1 (6 bases). Trimming shortened V by 6 bases and J by 3 bases, and 11 bases separated the two germline ends. The CDR3 sequence is 13 residues long. The germline gives CDR1 SQVTM, CDR2 ANQGSEA. DNA for the CDR3: TGCAGCGTAGGGACACCGGCTAATGAAAAACTGTTTTTT. Translating it yields CSVGTPANEKLFF.

The gene calls are TRBV4-1 and TRBJ1-5; 8 positions agree with TRBD1. The CDR3 totals 17 residues. V gave up 4 bases and J gave up 5 bases; unmatched junction bases: 13. The V gene's germline CDR1 is MGHRA and CDR2 YSYEKL. CDR3 sequence reads: CASSLRWDRKADQPQHF. The DNA of the CDR3 is TGCGCCAGCAGCCTGAGGTGGGACAGGAAGGCCGATCAGCCCCAGCATTTT.

In its sample, this clone was seen once. The DNA for the CDR3 is TGCGCCAGCAGCCCACAAACTAGCGGGGGCACAGATACGCAGTATTTT. This gives the protein CASSPQTSGGTDTQYF. The chain uses TRBV5-1 and TRBJ2-3, with 10 bases that match TRBD2. V gave up 4 bases and J gave up 1 base; unmatched junction bases: 6. Germline V gene lookup returns CDR1 SGHRS and CDR2 YFSETQ. This CDR3 is 16 amino acids long.